The next 21 T cell receptor beta chains were all read from a single sample in a study of T cells in Graves' hyperthyroidism and ophthalmopathy. Template material for amplifying TCR beta CDR3 regions consisted of RNA transcripts. TCR CDR3 regions were first amplified by RT-PCR with HTBI primers. TCRdb reprocessed the multiplex PCR reads with MiXCR, giving one entry per CDR3 protein. The table includes fewer than 700,000 distinct CDR3 sequences, roughly 17% detected once. The sample taken for sequencing was blood. The receptors come from a woman between 18 and 29 years old with Graves' ophthalmopathy.

This chain uses TRBV7-2 with TRBJ2-3; D unclear. The germline gives CDR1 SGHTA, CDR2 FQGNSA. CDR3 size: 14 residues. The V end lost 3 bases, the J end lost 1 base, and 8 bases lay between the germline ends. This CDR3 is CASSFHRGTDTQYF. CDR3 DNA sequence: TGTGCCAGCAGCTTTCACAGAGGCACAGATACGCAGTATTTT.

This clonotype was seen ten or more times. V and J are TRBV7-9 and TRBJ2-2, with 7 bases fitting TRBD1. Trimming at V came to 5 bases and at J to 1 base, leaving 4 bases not matched to a gene. Germline-derived CDR1 and CDR2 are SEHNR and FQNEAQ (reference sequence). The CDR3 loop spans 15 amino acids. CDR3 residues: CASSIRDRNTGELFF. In nucleotides, the CDR3 is TGTGCCAGCAGCATACGGGACAGGAACACCGGGGAGCTGTTTTTT. The entire variable domain, with the rest obtained from reference TRBV7-9 and TRBJ2-2, is as follows: DTGVSQNPRHKITKRGQNVTFRCDPISEHNRLYWYRQTLGQGPEFLTYFQNEAQLEKSRLLSDRFSAERPKGSFSTLEIQRTEQGDSAMYLCASSIRDRNTGELFFGEGSRLTVL.

Many counts were recorded for this clonotype. The chain uses TRBV30 and TRBJ1-2; 9 positions agree with TRBD1. The CDR3 extends over 16 amino acids. Germline V CDR1 and CDR2: GTSNPN, SVGIG (reference sequence). The trim removed 2 bases at V and 3 bases at J, leaving 10 bases unmatched. CDR3 nucleotide sequence: TGTGCCTGGAGTCCCCCTGACAGGGGGGCGCACTATGGCTACACCTTC. Translation gives CAWSPPDRGAHYGYTF.

This clonotype was recorded many times. The genes are TRBV2 and TRBJ1-1; D gene unclear. Germline CDR1 and CDR2: SNHLY and FYNNEI. V was shortened by 6 bases and J by 1 base, with 15 bases between the two germline ends. This CDR3 spans 15 amino acids. CDR3 DNA sequence: TGTGCCAGCAGGATCCGAGGACGGGGGAACACTGAAGCTTTCTTT. Translating gives CASRIRGRGNTEAFF.

This clonotype was counted only a few times. The chain recombines TRBV13 with TRBJ2-5; a possible D gene is TRBD2 (5 bases). Germline CDR1 PRHDT, CDR2 FYEKMQ (reference sequence). The CDR3 spans 13 residues. With 4 bases removed from V and 5 bases from J, the gap between germline ends came to 11 bases. CDR3 sequence: CASSSHGEETQYF. The DNA of the CDR3 is TGTGCCAGCAGCTCCCACGGGGAGGAGACCCAGTACTTC.

The rearrangement uses TRBV6-1 and TRBJ2-5; D uncertain. Germline assignment: CDR1 MNHNS and CDR2 SASEGT. CDR3 length: 10 amino acids. Trimming stripped 7 bases from V and 7 bases from J, with 7 bases between. The chain's CDR3 is CASNIGTQYF. The CDR3 nucleotides read TGTGCCAGCAATATTGGGACCCAGTACTTC.

Many counts were recorded for this clonotype. The chain uses TRBV10-3 and TRBJ2-5; a weak D match, TRBD2 (6 bases). The CDR3 has 15 amino acids. Trimming took 3 bases from V and 4 from J, leaving 15 bases between them. Germline V gene data show CDR1 as ENHRY and CDR2 as SYGVKD. DNA of the CDR3: TGTGCCATCAGTGATGATAGCGGAACCGCAGAGACCCAGTACTTC. Amino acids: CAISDDSGTAETQYF.

The rearrangement links TRBV9 to TRBJ1-2, with D possibly TRBD1 on 6 matching bases. With 3 bases removed from V and 0 bases from J, the gap between germline ends came to 12 bases. The CDR3 has 15 amino acids. CDR1 is SGDLS and CDR2 is YYNGEE in the germline V gene. The chain's CDR3 is CASSEGQLTNYGYTF. CDR3 nucleotides: TGTGCCAGCAGCGAAGGACAGTTAACTAACTATGGCTACACCTTC.

This clonotype was seen ten or more times. The V and J genes are TRBV28 and TRBJ1-3; D remains ambiguous. The CDR3 extends over 15 amino acids. V lost 5 bases and J 0 bases, leaving 11 bases between the germline ends. Germline V lookup: CDR1 MDHEN, CDR2 SYDVKM. As DNA, the CDR3 is TGTGCCAGCAGTCCCCCTGTAGACTCTGGAAACACCATATATTTT. Protein: CASSPPVDSGNTIYF.

This clonotype was counted many times. The genes are TRBV28 and TRBJ1-5; D is ambiguous. Per germline, CDR1 MDHEN and CDR2 SYDVKM. V was shortened by 6 bases and J by 1 base, with 16 bases between the two germline ends. The CDR3 consists of 16 residues. Written as DNA, the CDR3 is TGTGCCAGCAGCACAACGGGCAGGTGGAGCAATCAGCCCCAGCATTTT. The encoded protein is CASSTTGRWSNQPQHF.

This clonotype came up many times. The CDR3 bases are TGTGCCAGCAGCGAAGCGGGACCCCCCTACAATGAGCAGTTCTTC. Translation: CASSEAGPPYNEQFF. This chain connects TRBV7-3 to TRBJ2-1; 7 positions match TRBD2. The junction had 6 bases not matched to a gene; V was cut back by 5 bases and J by 2 bases. CDR1 is SGHTA and CDR2 is FQGTGA in the germline V gene. The CDR3 runs to 15 residues.

This clonotype was seen many times. The chain carries TRBV2 and TRBJ1-2, with D unresolved. The CDR3 is 12 amino acids. The germline V and J ends were trimmed by 4 bases and 6 bases, with 9 bases remaining between them. CDR1 SNHLY and CDR2 FYNNEI come from the germline V gene. The CDR3 DNA is TGTGCCAGCAGTGTGCAGGATAATGGCTACACCTTC. Its translation: CASSVQDNGYTF.

This clonotype was counted a few times. The chain employs TRBV7-8 and TRBJ2-2; 13 bases map to TRBD2. Trimming removed 5 bases from V and 6 bases from J; junction bases left unmatched: 9. This CDR3 is 17 amino acids long. CDR1 is SGHVS and CDR2 is FQNEAQ in the germline V gene. CDR3 region: CASSLLAGGPLSGELFF. CDR3 coding DNA: TGTGCCAGCAGCCTACTAGCGGGAGGGCCTCTTTCCGGGGAGCTGTTTTTT. The full variable domain, rest sourced from reference TRBV7-8 and TRBJ2-2, is GAGVSQSPRYKVAKRGQDVALRCDPISGHVSLFWYQQALGQGPEFLTYFQNEAQLDKSGLPSDRFFAERPEGSVSTLKIQRTQQEDSAVYLCASSLLAGGPLSGELFFGEGSRLTVL.

A few counts support this clonotype. The V gene is TRBV7-9, the J gene TRBJ2-3, with 9 bases lining up with TRBD2. The CDR3 loop spans 15 amino acids. CDR1 SEHNR and CDR2 FQNEAQ come from the germline V gene (reference sequence). Trimming at V came to 5 bases and at J to 5 bases, leaving 8 bases not matched to a gene. This CDR3 is CASSKLAGVKDTQYF. The DNA of the CDR3 is TGTGCCAGCAGCAAATTAGCGGGAGTAAAAGATACGCAGTATTTT.

Many counts were recorded for this clonotype. The gene calls are TRBV28 and TRBJ2-7; 9 positions agree with TRBD2. V was clipped by 3 bases and J by 5 bases; unmatched bases: 8. The germline gives CDR1 MDHEN, CDR2 SYDVKM. The CDR3 spans 15 residues. In DNA, the CDR3 is TGTGCCAGCAGTTTCCTAGCGGGAACGTTAGACGAGCAGTACTTC. This sequence encodes CASSFLAGTLDEQYF.

In this sample, this clonotype turned up many times. The gene calls are TRBV5-1 and TRBJ2-5; 7 positions agree with TRBD1. The V gene end was trimmed by 4 bases and the J gene end by 3 bases; junction bases not matched to a gene: 6. Germline V gene sequence: CDR1 SGHRS, CDR2 YFSETQ. The CDR3 runs to 14 residues. Here the CDR3 DNA reads TGCGCCAGCAGCCCCAGGACAGGTGAAGAGACCCAGTACTTC. Amino acid sequence: CASSPRTGEETQYF.

The chain joins TRBV2 to TRBJ1-2; D not resolved. Trimming cost V 7 bases and J 4 bases, with 13 bases left between them. Germline lookup yields CDR1 SNHLY and CDR2 FYNNEI. CDR3 length: 13 residues. CDR3 nucleotides: TGTGCCAGCAACGAAGGGTCTTTCTATGGCTACACCTTC. Its translation is CASNEGSFYGYTF.

This clonotype was picked up many times. V gene TRBV20-1 combines with J gene TRBJ1-5; tentatively, D is TRBD1 (6 bases). The CDR3 has 13 amino acids. CDR1 is DFQATT and CDR2 is SNEGSKA in the germline V gene (reference sequence). Trimming removed 1 base from V and 7 bases from J, with 11 bases in between. This CDR3 reads CSARAGAEQPQHF. The CDR3 DNA sequence: TGCAGTGCTAGAGCAGGGGCGGAACAGCCCCAGCATTTT.

The chain links TRBV29-1 to TRBJ2-5; a weak D match, TRBD2 (8 bases). The V end lost 4 bases, the J end lost 8 bases, and 20 bases lay between the germline ends. The length of the CDR3 is 14 residues. The V gene's germline CDR1 is SQVTM and CDR2 ANQGSEA. CDR3 region: CSVAPGGGEGTQYF. The CDR3 DNA is TGCAGCGTTGCACCGGGAGGGGGCGAAGGTACCCAGTACTTC. The full variable domain, its missing parts supplied by reference TRBV29-1 and TRBJ2-5, is SAVISQKPSRDICQRGTSLTIQCQVDSQVTMMFWYRQQPGQSLTLIATANQGSEATYESGFVIDKFPISRPNLTFSTLTVSNMSPEDSSIYLCSVAPGGGEGTQYFGPGTRLLVL.

In its sample, this clonotype was seen a few times. The chain has TRBV28 and TRBJ1-4; TRBD1 might be the D (6 bases). The germline V gene has CDR1 MDHEN and CDR2 SYDVKM. This CDR3 spans 15 amino acids. V lost 4 bases and J 8 bases, leaving 17 bases between the germline ends. This chain's CDR3 is CASSSTGWGGEKLFF. CDR3 in DNA: TGTGCCAGCAGTTCTACAGGGTGGGGGGGCGAAAAACTGTTTTTT. Using reference TRBV28 and TRBJ1-4 for the parts outside the CDR3, the full variable domain is DVKVTQSSRYLVKRTGEKVFLECVQDMDHENMFWYRQDPGLGLRLIYFSYDVKMKEKGDIPEGYSVSREKKERFSLILESASTNQTSMYLCASSSTGWGGEKLFFGSGTQLSVL.

This clonotype came up once. The chain has TRBV18 and TRBJ1-1; TRBD1 might be the D (5 bases). V lost 7 bases, J lost 3 bases, and 15 bases lay in between. The germline CDR1 and CDR2 sequences are KGHSH and LQKENI. The CDR3 length is 14 residues. The DNA for the CDR3 is TGTGCCAGCTTAGCCTTGACAGCGGACACTGAAGCTTTCTTT. This encodes CASLALTADTEAFF.